This TCR beta chain was found in a study of blood T cell repertoires in COVID-19. The overall study: The study drew acute and convalescent COVID-19 samples from the United States, Italy and Spain.

Original processing notes: Cell counts per sample came from amplifying reference gene primers. The assay was immunoSEQ multiplex PCR, and TCRdb's table has in-frame clones only and misses some. V and J calls and clone size come straight from that table; D and trimming were deduced from the DNA. The repertoire holds about 310,000 clones, with roughly 85% as singletons. Germline V gene sequence: CDR1 MNHEY, CDR2 SVGAGI. J gave up 4 bases and V 7 bases, and 7 bases lay outside the gene matches. This CDR3 has 14 amino acids. Membership in each cohort depended on participant-reported clinical history. Each recovered donor of Cohort 3 presented with two negative PCRs, clearance, or symptom resolution.

The genes are TRBV6-5 and TRBJ2-3, with TRBD2 matching over 8 bases. The sample taken for sequencing was PBMCs or T cells enriched from blood (not recorded which). The sequence came from a man aged 30-40 years who had recovered from COVID-19. CDR3 loop: CASTGRGGADTQYF. The CDR3 region has the DNA TGTGCCAGCACTGGACGGGGGGGGGCAGATACGCAGTATTTT.